The 30 T cell receptor beta chains reported below all come from one sample, sequenced in a study of Ad26.COV2.S vaccination and SARS-CoV-2 variants. The treatment: around 19 received Ad26.COV2.S at low or high dose, single or two shots; about 5 received placebo; per-sample allocation not given. Sampling took place 63 days after the first vaccine or placebo injection. TCRdb keeps only in-frame clones here, not all; method: immunoSEQ multiplex PCR. The profile shows under 550,000 clones, over 75% of them singletons. Sequencing used peripheral blood, obtained in a trial of Ad26.COV2.S vaccine versus placebo. All receptors come from a person between 18 and 60 years old who received the Ad26.COV2.S COVID-19 vaccine or a placebo.

The table lists this clone with a count of one. The chain employs TRBV19 and TRBJ1-1; D gene uncertain. Trimming shortened V by 6 bases and J by 4 bases, and 12 bases separated the two germline ends. Per germline, CDR1 LNHDA and CDR2 SQIVND (reference sequence). The CDR3 consists of 13 residues. CDR3 sequence reads: CASSPPGLTEAFF. The CDR3, as DNA: TGTGCCAGTAGCCCCCCCGGTCTCACTGAAGCTTTCTTT.

The V gene is TRBV5-1, the J gene TRBJ2-3, with 9 positions matching TRBD2. Germline CDR1 SGHRS, CDR2 YFSETQ. The CDR3 totals 15 residues. Germline trimming cut 0 bases from V and 6 bases from J; bases unmatched to any gene: 5. For the CDR3, the DNA is TGCGCCAGCAGCTTGGTTGCGGGAGGGCCGGATACGCAGTATTTT. Residues: CASSLVAGGPDTQYF.

The gene calls are TRBV30 and TRBJ2-7; D assignment may be TRBD1 or TRBD2 (6 bases each). The germline gives CDR1 GTSNPN, CDR2 SVGIG (reference sequence). Trimming shortened V by 2 bases and J by 6 bases, and 14 bases separated the two germline ends. The CDR3 consists of 13 residues. The CDR3 region has the DNA TGTGCCTGGAGTTGGCAGGGGAGGTCCGAGCAGTACTTC. Encoded protein: CAWSWQGRSEQYF.

V gene TRBV27 combines with J gene TRBJ1-2; no firm D call. The germline CDR1 and CDR2 sequences are MNHEY and SMNVEV (reference sequence). The CDR3 is 14 residues long. The V end was cut by 4 bases, the J end by 2 bases, with 11 bases between. The CDR3 protein is CASSSRTANYGYTF. CDR3 bases: TGTGCCAGCAGTTCCCGGACGGCGAACTATGGCTACACCTTC.

This clone was seen only a few times. This chain connects TRBV4-1 to TRBJ2-1; 7 bases agree with TRBD2. Per germline, CDR1 MGHRA and CDR2 YSYEKL. CDR3 length: 16 amino acids. J was trimmed by 3 bases and V by 1 base; bases with no gene match: 6. The DNA for the CDR3 is TGCGCCAGCAGCCAAGTGGCTAGCGGTTACTACAATGAGCAGTTCTTC. Amino acid sequence: CASSQVASGYYNEQFF.

This chain uses TRBV27 with TRBJ2-1; 9 bases line up with TRBD2. J was trimmed by 3 bases and V by 5 bases; bases with no gene match: 11. Germline assignment: CDR1 MNHEY and CDR2 SMNVEV (reference sequence). There are 17 residues in the CDR3. CDR3 in amino acids: CASSPHPGLAIYNEQFF. The CDR3 nucleotides read TGTGCCAGCAGTCCACACCCTGGACTAGCGATCTACAATGAGCAGTTCTTC.

The chain combines TRBV5-6 with TRBJ2-6; D is unclear. Trimming cost V 1 base and J 0 bases, with 5 bases left between them. The CDR3 sequence is 15 residues long. Germline loops: CDR1 SGHDT, CDR2 YYEEEE. CDR3 region: CASSLKVSGANVLTF. In DNA form, the CDR3 reads TGTGCCAGCAGCTTGAAAGTCTCTGGGGCCAACGTCCTGACTTTC.

The sample holds one count of this clone. The chain is built from TRBV7-9 and TRBJ2-7; D unclear. V lost 1 base to trimming and J lost 2 bases, with 9 bases between them. The CDR3 has 14 residues. Germline V gene lookup returns CDR1 SEHNR and CDR2 FQNEAQ (reference sequence). CDR3 coding DNA: TGTGCCAGCAGCTTAGAAGGTAGGGCCTACGAGCAGTACTTC. Amino acids: CASSLEGRAYEQYF.

CDR3 amino acids: CASSRETHRGDPTYGYTF. The CDR3 DNA follows: TGTGCCAGCAGCCGAGAGACCCACAGGGGGGACCCAACTTATGGCTACACCTTC. The gene calls are TRBV14 and TRBJ1-2; 8 bases match TRBD1. CDR1 and CDR2 (germline): SGHDN, FVKESK. J lost 5 bases, V lost 4 bases, and 18 bases had no gene match. This CDR3 region has 18 residues.

This clone was seen only once. This chain links TRBV5-8 with TRBJ2-7; perhaps TRBD1 as D (6 bases). Germline V lookup: CDR1 SGHTS, CDR2 YDEGEE. The CDR3 runs 14 residues. The V end lost 0 bases, the J end lost 0 bases, and 7 bases lay between the germline ends. The CDR3 region is CASSLEGDSYEQYF. CDR3 bases: TGTGCCAGCAGCTTGGAGGGGGACTCCTACGAGCAGTACTTC.

V and J are TRBV5-8 and TRBJ2-7; D might be TRBD1 or TRBD2, each matching 5 bases. Germline-derived CDR1 and CDR2 are SGHTS and YDEGEE. Trimming removed 4 bases at V and 0 bases at J, with 11 bases between. The CDR3 sequence is 14 residues long. CDR3: CASSPGRFSYEQYF. CDR3 in DNA: TGTGCCAGCAGCCCGGGACGGTTCTCCTACGAGCAGTACTTC. The variable domain in full, completed from reference TRBV5-8 and TRBJ2-7, reads EAGVTQSPTHLIKTRGQQATLRCSPISGHTSVYWYQQALGLGLQFLLWYDEGEERNRGNFPPRFSGRQFPNYSSELNVNALELEDSALYLCASSPGRFSYEQYFGPGTRLTVT.

To note about this clone: Other DNA sequences in this specimen translate into the identical CDR3. This chain uses TRBV6-5 with TRBJ1-5, with 7 bases lining up with TRBD1. V lost 4 bases and J lost 5; bases outside the gene matches: 2. Germline V gene lookup returns CDR1 MNHEY and CDR2 SVGAGI. The length of the CDR3 is 13 residues. DNA for the CDR3: TGTGCCAGCAGTTCCCAGGGGGATCAGCCCCAGCATTTT. Translation gives CASSSQGDQPQHF.

In regard to this clone: Other DNA sequences in the same sample also yield this CDR3. J is TRBJ2-5 and V is TRBV29-1; 10 bases map to TRBD1. V dropped 6 bases and J dropped 2; count of bases not matched to a gene: 0. This CDR3 is built from 12 residues. Germline CDR1 is SQVTM and CDR2 is ANQGSEA. The CDR3 DNA reads TGCAGCGTGGGACAGGGGCAAGAGACCCAGTACTTC. This translates into CSVGQGQETQYF.

Here the CDR3 reads CASTLQGRGNTIYF. Written as DNA, the CDR3 is TGTGCCAGCACCCTACAGGGGAGGGGAAACACCATATATTTT. This rearrangement joins TRBV6-6 to TRBJ1-3; 7 bases agree with TRBD1. Germline V lookup: CDR1 MNHNY, CDR2 SVGAGI (reference sequence). This CDR3 has 14 amino acids. The V segment lost 7 bases and the J segment 4 bases; nucleotides outside the gene matches: 7.

By proportion, this clone is medium-sized. CDR3 loop: CASSLAGGEKLFF. The CDR3 DNA is TGCGCCAGCAGCTTGGCCGGAGGGGAAAAACTGTTTTTT. V and J are TRBV5-1 and TRBJ1-4; D is unclear. Germline V gene lookup returns CDR1 SGHRS and CDR2 YFSETQ. The CDR3 runs 13 residues. V shed 0 bases and J shed 8 bases, with 8 bases lying between them.

The chain has TRBV30 and TRBJ1-5; the D gene is possibly TRBD1 (5 bases). Trimming took off 1 base at V and 1 base at J, with 8 bases between the two ends. The CDR3 is 14 residues long. The germline V gene has CDR1 GTSNPN and CDR2 SVGIG (reference sequence). CDR3 region: CAWSEGLSNQPQHF. CDR3 DNA: TGTGCCTGGAGTGAGGGGTTGAGCAATCAGCCCCAGCATTTT.

V is TRBV27 and J is TRBJ2-7; 8 nucleotides align to TRBD2. Germline V gives CDR1 MNHEY, CDR2 SMNVEV (reference sequence). J lost 1 base, V lost 5 bases, and 7 bases had no gene match. This CDR3 is 15 amino acids long. This CDR3 is CASSRRGGHSYEQYF. In DNA form, the CDR3 reads TGTGCCAGCAGTCGCCGGGGGGGTCATTCCTACGAGCAGTACTTC.

The CDR3 nucleotides are TGTGCCAGCAGCTTGGTAGGGGAGGAGAACACCGGGGAGCTGTTTTTT. Protein product: CASSLVGEENTGELFF. The chain is built from TRBV5-6 and TRBJ2-2; perhaps TRBD2 as D (6 bases). V shed 0 bases and J shed 1 base, with 10 bases lying between them. The germline gives CDR1 SGHDT, CDR2 YYEEEE. CDR3 length equals 16 residues. Variable domain in full (rest from reference TRBV5-6 and TRBJ2-2): DAGVTQSPTHLIKTRGQQVTLRCSPKSGHDTVSWYQQALGQGPQFIFQYYEEEERQRGNFPDRFSGHQFPNYSSELNVNALLLGDSALYLCASSLVGEENTGELFFGEGSRLTVL.

The V and J genes are TRBV4-3 and TRBJ2-1, with unresolved D. CDR1 is LGHNA, CDR2 YSLEER, per germline. The CDR3 covers 15 residues. V dropped 0 bases and J dropped 0 bases, with 6 bases sitting between them. CDR3 coding DNA: TGCGCCAGCAGCCAAGAGCGGCGCTCCTACAATGAGCAGTTCTTC. It is translated as CASSQERRSYNEQFF.

This clone was recorded only once. The chain uses TRBV29-1 and TRBJ1-2; TRBD1 matches 7 bases. J was trimmed by 2 bases and V by 0 bases; bases with no gene match: 3. The CDR3 is 14 residues long. Germline V gene lookup returns CDR1 SQVTM and CDR2 ANQGSEA. The CDR3 DNA reads TGCAGCGTTGAAGATGGGACAGTCAACTATGGCTACACCTTC. Its translation is CSVEDGTVNYGYTF. Together with reference TRBV29-1 and TRBJ1-2, the CDR3 gives the full variable domain: SAVISQKPSRDICQRGTSLTIQCQVDSQVTMMFWYRQQPGQSLTLIATANQGSEATYESGFVIDKFPISRPNLTFSTLTVSNMSPEDSSIYLCSVEDGTVNYGYTFGSGTRLTVV.

The chain combines TRBV12-5 with TRBJ2-1; the D is unclear. V was trimmed by 4 bases and J by 5 bases, leaving 9 bases between them. The CDR3 has 13 residues. Looked up from germline, CDR1 is LGHNT and CDR2 is FRNRAP. The CDR3 loop reads CASGSGRNNEQFF. The CDR3 DNA reads as TGTGCTAGTGGTTCCGGCCGAAACAATGAGCAGTTCTTC. Full variable domain (rest looked up from reference TRBV12-5 and TRBJ2-1): DARVTQTPRHKVTEMGQEVTMRCQPILGHNTVFWYRQTMMQGLELLAYFRNRAPLDDSGMPKDRFSAEMPDATLATLKIQPSEPRDSAVYFCASGSGRNNEQFFGPGTRLTVL.

The CDR3 DNA reads as TGTGCCAGCAGTTTGACTAGCGGGACTCTCTACGAGCAGTACTTC. Protein: CASSLTSGTLYEQYF. V and J are TRBV27 and TRBJ2-7; 11 bases are a match to TRBD2. The CDR3 covers 15 residues. Germline loops: CDR1 MNHEY, CDR2 SMNVEV (reference sequence). Trimming removed 3 bases from V and 3 bases from J; junction bases left unmatched: 4.

Concerning this clone itself: The sample holds other DNA sequences that translate to the same CDR3. V usage is TRBV3-1 (or the pseudogene TRBV3-2) and J usage is TRBJ1-1, with D uncertain. The CDR3 has 12 residues. V lost 3 bases and J 1 base, leaving 3 bases between the germline ends. Per the germline V gene, CDR1 is LGHDT and CDR2 is YNNKEL (reference sequence). The CDR3 loop is CASSQTNTEAFF. CDR3 sequence (DNA): TGTGCCAGCAGCCAGACGAACACTGAAGCTTTCTTT.

V gene TRBV18 combines with J gene TRBJ1-5; TRBD1 agrees at 10 bases. This CDR3 comprises 18 residues. Unmatched junction bases numbered 12, after V lost 3 bases and J lost 4 bases. CDR1 KGHSH and CDR2 LQKENI come from the germline V gene. Here the CDR3 reads CASSPSETGGFGNQPQHF. In nucleotides, the CDR3 is TGTGCCAGCTCACCGTCCGAGACAGGGGGCTTTGGGAATCAGCCCCAGCATTTT.

V and J are TRBV7-9 and TRBJ2-1; the D gene could be TRBD1 or TRBD2 (7 bases each). CDR3 size: 15 residues. Trimming removed 5 bases at V and 7 bases at J, with 18 bases between. Germline assignment: CDR1 SEHNR and CDR2 FQNEAQ (reference sequence). Written as DNA, the CDR3 is TGTGCCAGCAGCCCTGGGGAGGGGGCAAGGAATGAGCAGTTCTTC. Translated, it gives CASSPGEGARNEQFF.

The chain has TRBV3-1 (or the pseudogene TRBV3-2) and TRBJ2-3; D is unresolved. Germline CDR1 reads LGHDT; CDR2 reads YNNKEL (reference sequence). Between the trimmed V and J ends, which lost 1 base and 14 bases, there was a span of 10 bases. The CDR3 loop spans 11 amino acids. The CDR3 loop is CASSQGPKWYF. DNA of the CDR3: TGTGCCAGCAGCCAAGGCCCTAAGTGGTATTTT.

This rearrangement joins TRBV28 to TRBJ2-1; 8 bases line up with TRBD2. The V segment lost 7 bases and the J segment 8 bases; nucleotides outside the gene matches: 16. CDR3 length: 16 residues. Germline V gene sequence: CDR1 MDHEN, CDR2 SYDVKM. CDR3 residues: CASIPGGGRRYDEQFF. The CDR3 coding sequence is TGTGCCAGCATCCCGGGTGGCGGGAGGCGTTACGATGAGCAGTTCTTC.

The genes are TRBV18 and TRBJ2-2; 10 positions match TRBD1. This CDR3 has 17 amino acids. V trimming: 2 bases; J trimming: 0 bases; junction bases outside the gene matches: 3. The germline V gene encodes CDR1 KGHSH and CDR2 LQKENI. The CDR3 reads CASSPRGTGANTGELFF. The CDR3, as DNA: TGTGCCAGCTCACCAAGGGGGACAGGGGCGAACACCGGGGAGCTGTTTTTT.

The chain joins TRBV19 to TRBJ1-1; no clear D. Germline lookup yields CDR1 LNHDA and CDR2 SQIVND (reference sequence). V was cut by 1 base and J by 1 base, with 4 bases left in between. The length of the CDR3 is 13 residues. For the CDR3, the DNA is TGTGCCAGTAGTATAGTTGAGAACACTGAAGCTTTCTTT. This translates into CASSIVENTEAFF.

Here the CDR3 DNA reads TGTGCCTGGAGTGGGACACAAATCAATCAGCCCCAGCATTTT. Translated, it gives CAWSGTQINQPQHF. The J gene is TRBJ1-5, the V gene TRBV30; D perhaps matches TRBD1 (5 bases). Trimming took 1 base from V and 3 from J, leaving 10 bases between them. Germline assignment: CDR1 GTSNPN and CDR2 SVGIG (reference sequence). The CDR3 runs 14 residues. Looking up the rest from reference TRBV30 and TRBJ1-5 gives the full variable domain: SQTIHQWPATLVQPVGSPLSLECTVEGTSNPNLYWYRQAAGRGLQLLFYSVGIGQISSEVPQNLSASRPQDRQFILSSKKLLLSDSGFYLCAWSGTQINQPQHFGDGTRLSIL.